These 10 T cell receptor beta chains were sequenced from one sample in a study of blood T cell repertoires in COVID-19. Clones were sequenced by immunoSEQ multiplex PCR, and TCRdb holds only the in-frame ones, with some missing. The sample shows more than 200,000 clones, approximately 84% of them seen only once. The sample was PBMCs or T cells enriched from blood (not recorded which). All receptors come from a man aged 35 to 55 who had recovered from COVID-19.

This chain connects TRBV9 to TRBJ1-1, with D possibly being TRBD1 (6 bases). This CDR3 has 14 residues. Germline V CDR1 and CDR2: SGDLS, YYNGEE. The germline V and J ends were trimmed by 4 bases and 2 bases, with 12 bases remaining between them. The CDR3 reads CASSPRTVNTEAFF. CDR3 coding DNA: TGTGCCAGCAGCCCACGGACAGTCAACACTGAAGCTTTCTTT.

The V and J genes are TRBV4-2 and TRBJ1-1; D not certain. Trimming pared 0 bases from V and 11 bases from J, leaving 10 bases between. The CDR3 totals 12 residues. Germline CDR1 LGHNA, CDR2 YNFKEQ. This CDR3 is CASSQDRRLAFF. The CDR3 DNA reads TGTGCCAGCAGCCAAGACCGGAGGCTGGCTTTCTTT.

This chain uses TRBV9 with TRBJ2-2; possible D gene TRBD2, 6 bases. Trimming shortened V by 3 bases and J by 3 bases, and 15 bases separated the two germline ends. The CDR3 spans 16 residues. From germline, CDR1 is SGDLS and CDR2 YYNGEE. The CDR3 DNA sequence: TGTGCCAGCAGCGCCCCTACCGGGGGACACACCGGGGAGCTGTTTTTT. This gives the protein CASSAPTGGHTGELFF.

The rearrangement joins TRBV7-2 to TRBJ1-2, with D maybe TRBD1 (5 bases). From germline, CDR1 is SGHTA and CDR2 FQGNSA. The CDR3 contains 17 residues. V lost 2 bases and J 6 bases, leaving 22 bases between the germline ends. The CDR3 region is CASSLMMVREVSHGYTF. For the CDR3, the DNA is TGTGCCAGCAGCTTAATGATGGTCAGGGAGGTGTCCCATGGCTACACCTTC. Based on the CDR3 plus reference TRBV7-2 and TRBJ1-2, the full variable domain is GAGVSQSPSNKVTEKGKDVELRCDPISGHTALYWYRQSLGQGLEFLIYFQGNSAPDKSGLPSDRFSAERTGGSVSTLTIQRTQQEDSAVYLCASSLMMVREVSHGYTFGSGTRLTVV.

This clone appeared a single time. The chain employs TRBV7-9 and TRBJ2-1, with a weak D call TRBD2 (5 bases). This CDR3 region has 14 residues. CDR1 is SEHNR and CDR2 is FQNEAQ in the germline V gene (reference sequence). V lost 2 bases and J lost 4, with 9 bases in between. CDR3 in amino acids: CASSLREPYNEQFF. The DNA of the CDR3 is TGTGCCAGCAGCTTAAGGGAGCCTTACAATGAGCAGTTCTTC.

The chain has TRBV5-1 and TRBJ2-1; TRBD2 aligns across 14 bases. The CDR3 extends over 16 amino acids. Germline assignment: CDR1 SGHRS and CDR2 YFSETQ. V was pared by 4 bases and J by 9 bases, with 9 bases of the junction left unmatched. The CDR3 region is CASSRPGLAGVAEQFF. CDR3 in DNA: TGCGCCAGCAGCAGACCGGGACTAGCGGGAGTAGCTGAGCAGTTCTTC.

The chain combines TRBV20-1 with TRBJ1-1; tentative D call: TRBD1 (5 bases). Trimming removed 3 bases at V and 0 bases at J, with 8 bases between. The germline V gene has CDR1 DFQATT and CDR2 SNEGSKA (reference sequence). The CDR3 has 13 residues. CDR3: CSASKGMNTEAFF. CDR3 bases: TGCAGTGCTAGTAAGGGGATGAACACTGAAGCTTTCTTT.

The chain links TRBV6-2 or TRBV6-3 to TRBJ2-3; 9 positions match TRBD2. V lost 2 bases to trimming and J lost 1 base; unmatched junction nucleotides: 7. Germline V CDR1 and CDR2: MNHEY, SVGEGT. The CDR3 sequence is 17 residues long. DNA for the CDR3: TGTGCCAGCAGTTACCTTGGGGTAGCGGGAGGCACAGATACGCAGTATTTT. It codes for CASSYLGVAGGTDTQYF.

The rearrangement uses TRBV18 and TRBJ1-2; the D gene is possibly TRBD1 (6 bases). Deletions cut 1 base from V and 3 bases from J, with 9 bases between. From germline, CDR1 is KGHSH and CDR2 LQKENI. This CDR3 has 14 residues. The CDR3 nucleotides read TGTGCCAGCTCACCACGTCGGACAGACTATGGCTACACCTTC. As protein: CASSPRRTDYGYTF.

Comment on this clone: The same CDR3 arises from other DNA sequences in this sample as well. The chain carries TRBV9 and TRBJ2-7; 7 bases line up with TRBD2. The trim removed 2 bases at V and 0 bases at J, leaving 2 bases unmatched. This CDR3 spans 14 amino acids. CDR1 is SGDLS, CDR2 YYNGEE, per germline. DNA of the CDR3: TGTGCCAGCAGCGTGGGCGGGAGCTCCTACGAGCAGTACTTC. The encoded protein is CASSVGGSSYEQYF.